This T cell receptor (beta chain) came from a study of CD8+CD57+ T cells in acquired aplastic anemia. The template for TCR beta VDJ and CDR3 sequence profiling was genomic DNA. TCRdb redid the calling of the reads with MiXCR, one entry per CDR3 protein. Altogether 100,000 to 150,000 distinct CDR3 sequences are present, about 46% being singletons, with the ten largest covering around 2.3%. This clonotype was picked up many times. Its antigen is still unknown. The length of the CDR3 is 13 residues. Germline V CDR1 and CDR2: LGHDT, YNNKEL (reference sequence). With 1 base removed from V and 1 base from J, the gap between germline ends came to 4 bases. Points from the study as a whole: A set of some 28 CD8+ CDR3 sequences was shared between patients and controls, and these sequences appeared highly expressed in patients.

The genes are TRBV3-1 and TRBJ2-5, with no clear D. The clonotype originates from a human donor in good health, serving as a control. The sequencing input was sorted CD4+, CD8+, or CD8+CD57+ T cells (not recorded which) from PBMCs. CDR3 in amino acids: CASSQGPQETQYF. The CDR3 nucleotides are TGTGCCAGCAGCCAAGGCCCCCAAGAGACCCAGTACTTC.